This T cell receptor (beta chain) was observed in a study of T cells in Graves' hyperthyroidism and ophthalmopathy (dated by TCRdb to the late 2010s). Broadly, across the study: Peripheral blood was sampled at the time of initial diagnosis, prior to any treatment. To identify distinguishing TCR V-J signatures, a discovery cohort of roughly 100 patients was used, comprising under 45 with Graves' ophthalmopathy and around 60 with stable Graves' hyperthyroidism. An independent validation cohort of 18 to 20 hyperthyroidism patients and about 16 patients who later progressed to ophthalmopathy tested prospective prediction of ophthalmopathy. The roughly 100 discovery patients were randomly divided into training and test sets at a 7:3 ratio. Thyroid tissue and blood T-cell repertoires from six Graves' hyperthyroidism patients were also compared in the study. After sampling, hyperthyroidism patients received methimazole starting at 30 mg daily, and ophthalmopathy patients received high-dose intravenous methylprednisolone. According to the paper, TCR Vbeta CDR3 sequencing was carried out on 135 peripheral blood samples, which came from fewer than 50 ophthalmopathy, about 75 hyperthyroidism and some 17 progressor patients.

Stable Graves' hyperthyroidism was defined as the absence of progression to ophthalmopathy over 18 months of follow-up. Hyperthyroidism patients were aged 18 to 65 years and newly diagnosed, with disease duration of less than 2 months. The study excluded patients with uncontrolled infections, other autoimmune diseases, pregnancy or lactation. Clinical symptoms, serum thyroxine and TRAb, thyroid ultrasound, and orbital computed tomography formed the basis for the diagnoses. PBMCs were separated from 8 to 10 ml of fresh peripheral blood using Ficoll-Paque density gradient centrifugation. Total RNA was extracted using Trizol reagent, and RNA quality was assessed on an Agilent 2100 Bioanalyzer. This clonotype came up many times. Its antigen remains unidentified. There are no base qualities to consult, and no much larger clone falls within one base. Beyond this particular receptor, the publication reports: Most expanded thyroid clonotypes (frequency above 0.001) were also detected in blood, a finding suggesting that blood repertoires may reflect thyroid immune responses. During validation, the model predicted progression to ophthalmopathy a median of about 6.3 months ahead of onset, with around 71% sensitivity and roughly 75% specificity. In cross-validation, a model built on a 13 V-J signature told ophthalmopathy apart from stable hyperthyroidism with approximately 91% sensitivity and roughly 82% specificity, and in testing the same model reached 80%/75%. Sample size was not statistically predetermined, and blinding of investigators to group allocation was not performed.

TCR beta CDR3 regions were amplified from RNA transcripts. For the first round of RT-PCR on the TCR CDR3, the HTBI primer set was used together with the Qiagen OneStep RT-PCR kit. A second multiplex PCR round built the libraries, followed by size selection and purification. The libraries were sequenced on an Illumina HiSeq2000 using paired-end 100 bp reads. In the source study's methods: SOAPnuke was used to process the raw data, with reads discarded if the reads contained adapters or uncalled bases, had a mean Phred below 15, or lacked an exact constant-primer or identifier match. COPE v1.2.5 was used to merge the high-quality paired reads, and each unique nucleotide sequence was defined as a clonotype. MiTCR v1.1 was used to align the clonotypes against IMGT TRBV, TRBD and TRBJ reference segments. The analysis included only V-J combinations with a frequency above 0.0001, which together covered 99% to 99.2% of the repertoires. A TCS score was defined as the ratio between F50 (clonal expansion) and ExV (chaos), using BLOSUM62-based TCRdist between CDR3 peptides within each V-J. Welch's t-statistics and random forest reduced around 520 V-J features to about 12, which were used in a naive Bayes classifier (R e1071). The raw public data were reprocessed by TCRdb itself: fastp quality trimming at Q25, MiXCR clonotype calling, in-frame beta chains only. Each CDR3 protein appears once, grouped with its most common genes and DNA. These V and J calls originate from TCRdb's pipeline instead of the authors' own analysis. The sample table records around 500,000 distinct CDR3 sequences; 14% of these occur just once. The ten largest clones add up to around 14% of the sample.

This sequence originates from a woman in her thirties or forties with Graves' hyperthyroidism. The specimen sequenced was blood.

The bases read TGTGCCAGCACCTTGGGGACGATGCCTTCCTACGAGCAGTACTTC. Its protein is CASTLGTMPSYEQYF. The chain was built from TRBV9 and TRBJ2-7; the D gene cannot be resolved beyond TRBD1 or TRBD2, each matching 5 bases. The germline V gene gives CDR1 as SGDLS and CDR2 as YYNGEE. The junction shows trimming of 6 bases on V and 1 base on J, plus 17 bases between the germline ends. The CDR3 contains 15 residues, cysteine and phenylalanine counted. Only CDR3 DNA is held: 45 bases, read in frame from base 1.